The 15 T cell receptor beta chains given below trace back to one sample, sequenced in a study of identifying expanded T cells in peripheral blood. Sequencing was performed with immunoSEQ multiplex PCR; in TCRdb, only in-frame clones are kept and a portion is missing. The profile shows approximately 81,000 clones, 84% of them singletons. Sequenced sample: blood. These receptors originate from a person aged 18 to 75 in good health.

This clone appeared a single time. The genes are TRBV4-3 and TRBJ1-4; 7 positions agree with TRBD1. The length of the CDR3 is 15 residues. CDR1 is LGHNA and CDR2 is YSLEER in the germline V gene. Germline trimming cut 2 bases from V and 5 bases from J; bases unmatched to any gene: 5. This CDR3 reads CASSQYGQVNEKLFF. The CDR3 DNA reads as TGCGCCAGCAGCCAATATGGACAGGTCAATGAAAAACTGTTTTTT.

The V gene is TRBV4-3, the J gene TRBJ2-7; weak D call: TRBD1 (5 bases). Germline-derived CDR1 and CDR2 are LGHNA and YSLEER. Trimming removed 3 bases at V and 2 bases at J, with 14 bases between. CDR3 length: 15 residues. CDR3 DNA sequence: TGCGCCAGCAGCCAGTTTCAGGGCTCCACCTACGAGCAGTACTTC. Translation gives CASSQFQGSTYEQYF.

The chain employs TRBV11-3 and TRBJ2-2; 8 bases agree with TRBD2. Per the germline V gene, CDR1 is SGHNT and CDR2 is YENEEA. The length of the CDR3 is 16 residues. V was pared by 5 bases and J by 7 bases, with 12 bases of the junction left unmatched. The CDR3 loop reads CASSPLGAGGIGELFF. The CDR3 nucleotides read TGTGCCAGCAGCCCACTTGGGGCGGGAGGAATCGGGGAGCTGTTTTTT.

In this sample, this clone turned up once. V gene TRBV5-1 combines with J gene TRBJ1-2; 9 bases are shared with TRBD1. There are 14 residues in the CDR3. With 4 bases clipped from V and 3 bases from J, the junction kept 4 bases outside the gene matches. Germline V gives CDR1 SGHRS, CDR2 YFSETQ. CDR3 residues: CASSSTGGDYGYTF. For the CDR3, the DNA is TGCGCCAGCAGCAGCACAGGGGGCGACTATGGCTACACCTTC.

V gene TRBV4-1 combines with J gene TRBJ2-1, with 7 bases identical to TRBD2. The CDR3 length is 17 residues. Germline V gene lookup returns CDR1 MGHRA and CDR2 YSYEKL. V shed 2 bases and J 3 bases; nucleotides not matched to a gene: 10. The DNA for the CDR3 is TGCGCCAGCAGCCAAAGGTATGGGCTAGCGGACTACAATGAGCAGTTCTTC. Translated: CASSQRYGLADYNEQFF.

This clone has only a few counts. V and J are TRBV29-1 and TRBJ1-1; D possibly corresponds to TRBD1 (5 bases). Trimming stripped 7 bases from V and 6 bases from J, with 18 bases between. The CDR3 is 13 residues long. The germline CDR1 and CDR2 sequences are SQVTM and ANQGSEA. The CDR3 region has the DNA TGCAGCGGCAGAAATCAGGGTTACTCTGAAGCTTTCTTT. Translated: CSGRNQGYSEAFF.

The J gene is TRBJ2-7, the V gene TRBV29-1; TRBD1 agrees at 7 bases. Trimming at V came to 7 bases and at J to 1 base, leaving 7 bases not matched to a gene. Germline CDR1 and CDR2: SQVTM and ANQGSEA. This CDR3 has 13 amino acids. CDR3 coding DNA: TGCAGCGCCGGGGACAGCTTATCCTACGAGCAGTACTTC. Its translation is CSAGDSLSYEQYF.

The chain employs TRBV4-3 and TRBJ2-2; TRBD2 matches at 14 bases. V trimming: 0 bases; J trimming: 7 bases; junction bases outside the gene matches: 7. The CDR3 extends over 18 amino acids. Per the germline V gene, CDR1 is LGHNA and CDR2 is YSLEER. The DNA for the CDR3 is TGCGCCAGCAGCCAAGATTCCGGGACTAGCGGGAGTGGCGGGGAGCTGTTTTTT. Translation gives CASSQDSGTSGSGGELFF.

V is TRBV5-4 and J is TRBJ2-5; the D is unclear. The CDR3 runs to 14 residues. CDR1 and CDR2 (germline): SGHNT, YYREEE (reference sequence). Trimming shortened V by 0 bases and J by 4 bases, and 10 bases separated the two germline ends. The CDR3 bases are TGTGCCAGCAGCTTGGGACAAGCGCCAGAGACCCAGTACTTC. Translated: CASSLGQAPETQYF.

V and J are TRBV6-1 and TRBJ2-3; D uncertain. This CDR3 has 12 amino acids. Trimming removed 8 bases at V and 1 base at J, with 7 bases between. Germline assignment: CDR1 MNHNS and CDR2 SASEGT. Written as DNA, the CDR3 is TGTGCCAGCCGGAGCCGCACAGATACGCAGTATTTT. Residues: CASRSRTDTQYF.

In its sample, this clone was seen a few times. The rearrangement joins TRBV2 to TRBJ2-2, with 9 bases identical to TRBD1. The CDR3 extends over 14 amino acids. Unmatched junction bases numbered 7, after V lost 7 bases and J lost 7 bases. Germline CDR1 SNHLY, CDR2 FYNNEI. The CDR3 nucleotides are TGTGCCAGCACCAGGGACAGGGACGGCGGGGAGCTGTTTTTT. This translates into CASTRDRDGGELFF.

The CDR3 DNA is TGTGCCAGCAGCTTGGTTCTAGCGGGAGCCAAAAACATTCAGTACTTC. It codes for CASSLVLAGAKNIQYF. V and J are TRBV5-4 and TRBJ2-4, with 8 bases matching TRBD2. The CDR3 sequence is 16 residues long. Germline values: CDR1 SGHNT, CDR2 YYREEE (reference sequence). The junction had 2 bases not matched to a gene; V was cut back by 0 bases and J by 0 bases.

This clone was detected only once. The rearrangement joins TRBV12-5 to TRBJ1-3; D is uncertain. The germline CDR1 and CDR2 sequences are LGHNT and FRNRAP. The CDR3 loop spans 17 amino acids. Between the trimmed V and J ends, which lost 0 bases and 1 base, there was a span of 13 bases. CDR3 DNA sequence: TGTGCTAGTGGTTTGGTAACGGCTCCCCTATCTGGAAACACCATATATTTT. Translating it yields CASGLVTAPLSGNTIYF.

Notes on this clone: The junction differs from germline at one of its ends, possibly a read error. The genes are TRBV7-7 and TRBJ2-1; 8 bases match TRBD2. CDR3 length: 15 residues. CDR1 SSHAT and CDR2 FNYEAQ come from the germline V gene (reference sequence). In nucleotides, the CDR3 is TGTGCTAGCAGCTTGGGACTAGGCGGTGCCAATGAGCAGTTCTTC. It yields the protein CASSLGLGGANEQFF.

This clone was counted only a few times. The chain employs TRBV6-6 and TRBJ2-3; D perhaps matches TRBD1 (6 bases). Germline V gene sequence: CDR1 MNHNY, CDR2 SVGAGI (reference sequence). V gave up 3 bases and J gave up 2 bases, with 9 bases separating them. The CDR3 loop spans 14 amino acids. CDR3 nucleotides: TGTGCCAGCAGTTATGGGACAAACACAGATACGCAGTATTTT. Translation gives CASSYGTNTDTQYF.